The 4 T cell receptor beta chains below come from one sample, sequenced in a study of OX40 agonist ivuxolimab in advanced cancers. Generated by immunoSEQ multiplex PCR, the TCRdb table keeps only in-frame clones and is missing some. The sample carries fewer than 85,000 clones, approximately 90% recorded once. This material consisted of CD4+ or CD8+ T cells sorted from blood, taken in a trial of the OX40 agonist ivuxolimab. The receptor source for this set is an adult with an advanced solid tumor such as melanoma, head and neck, liver or kidney cancer.

The CDR3 loop is CASSLNRGGRPDTQYF. CDR3 nucleotides: TGTGCCAGCAGCCTCAACCGGGGGGGCCGTCCAGATACGCAGTATTTT. The chain combines TRBV11-3 with TRBJ2-3, with TRBD2 matching 8 bases. The CDR3 totals 16 residues. Germline V gene sequence: CDR1 SGHNT, CDR2 YENEEA. V shed 5 bases and J 4 bases; nucleotides not matched to a gene: 11.

The V gene is TRBV5-5, the J gene TRBJ1-4, with TRBD1 as a possible D gene (5 bases). The CDR3 has 14 amino acids. V shed 2 bases and J shed 6 bases, with 11 bases lying between them. Germline values: CDR1 SGHKS, CDR2 YYEKEE (reference sequence). CDR3 residues: CASSFPREDEKLFF. In nucleotides, the CDR3 is TGTGCCAGCAGCTTCCCCAGGGAGGATGAAAAACTGTTTTTT.

The chain recombines TRBV27 with TRBJ2-5, with TRBD2 identical over 11 bases. With V trimmed by 1 base and J by 2 bases, 0 bases remained unmatched. This CDR3 is built from 15 residues. Germline lookup yields CDR1 MNHEY and CDR2 SMNVEV (reference sequence). CDR3 DNA sequence: TGTGCCAGCAGTTTATTAGCGGGAGGGCAAGAGACCCAGTACTTC. It specifies CASSLLAGGQETQYF.

V is TRBV6-1 and J is TRBJ2-1; D is perhaps TRBD2 (6 bases). The V gene's germline CDR1 is MNHNS and CDR2 SASEGT. This CDR3 region has 14 residues. V lost 4 bases to trimming and J lost 2 bases, with 9 bases between them. The CDR3 DNA follows: TGTGCCAGCAGTGTTGCGGGAACCTACAATGAGCAGTTCTTC. Its translation: CASSVAGTYNEQFF.